The T cell receptor (beta chain) under discussion was sequenced for a study of CD8 T cells in Susac syndrome. With 3 bases removed from V and 8 bases from J, the gap between germline ends came to 17 bases. Germline V gene sequence: CDR1 LGHNA, CDR2 YSLEER. This CDR3 comprises 15 residues. 0.5 to 1 ug RNA was reverse transcribed with random hexamers. TCRdb reprocessed the immunoSEQ multiplex PCR reads via MiXCR and lists one record per CDR3 protein. The sample lists approximately 180,000 distinct CDR3 sequences, 85% to 95% seen once, with more than 0.08% in the top ten. The V and J genes are TRBV4-3 and TRBJ1-3; tentative D call: TRBD1 (6 bases). This TCR was recovered from a human donor with Susac syndrome. The sample comprised CD4+ T cells from PBMCs. CDR3 in amino acids: CASSHQQGRGDTIYF. The DNA of the CDR3 is TGCGCCAGCAGCCATCAACAGGGACGGGGCGACACCATATATTTT.